The 5 T cell receptor beta chains reported below all come from one sample, sequenced in a study of shared clonotypes between healthy human individuals. The table came from immunoSEQ multiplex PCR; TCRdb's copy has only in-frame clones and leaves some out. Of a few million clones listed, about 92% are singletons. Material: naive CD4+ T cells from PBMCs. Described subset: CD45RA+ positively selected. The receptors stem from a man aged 18 to 30 in good health. Some clones in this sample may be carry-over from other donors' samples.

This chain links TRBV29-1 with TRBJ2-1; 9 bases map to TRBD2. Germline values: CDR1 SQVTM, CDR2 ANQGSEA. The CDR3 contains 14 residues. Losses at the gene ends were 2 bases for V and 6 bases for J; bases not matched to a gene: 5. This chain's CDR3 is CSVEWGGRGNEQFF. As DNA, the CDR3 is TGCAGCGTTGAATGGGGCGGGAGGGGCAATGAGCAGTTCTTC.

The chain employs TRBV7-8 and TRBJ2-1; TRBD1 might be the D (6 bases). Between the trimmed V and J ends, which lost 2 bases and 3 bases, there was a span of 11 bases. Germline values: CDR1 SGHVS, CDR2 FQNEAQ. This CDR3 has 15 amino acids. The CDR3 DNA is TGTGCCAGCAGCTTATCAGGGACAAACTACAATGAGCAGTTCTTC. The encoded protein is CASSLSGTNYNEQFF.

V is TRBV30 and J is TRBJ1-6, with D uncertain. V was trimmed by 4 bases and J by 4 bases, leaving 8 bases between them. In germline, CDR1 is GTSNPN, CDR2 SVGIG (reference sequence). This CDR3 is built from 13 residues. CDR3 sequence reads: CAWTPVYNSPLHF. The CDR3 DNA sequence: TGTGCCTGGACTCCGGTTTATAATTCACCCCTCCACTTT.

The V call is TRBV30, the J call TRBJ1-5; TRBD1 matches at 11 bases. Germline V gives CDR1 GTSNPN, CDR2 SVGIG (reference sequence). J lost 3 bases, V lost 2 bases, and 9 bases had no gene match. This CDR3 contains 17 residues. In DNA form, the CDR3 reads TGTGCCTGGAGTCCCCGTCCGGGACAGGGGGTCAATCAGCCCCAGCATTTT. This sequence encodes CAWSPRPGQGVNQPQHF.

The rearrangement uses TRBV2 and TRBJ2-5; D may match TRBD1 or TRBD2 (5 bases each). The DNA end is a closer match to TRBJ2-7, so the J assignment may be wrong. CDR1 is SNHLY and CDR2 is FYNNEI in the germline V gene. The length of the CDR3 is 12 residues. The CDR3 bases are TGTGCCAGCAGACTAGACAGCTACGAGCAGTACTTC. Encoded protein: CASRLDSYEQYF.